This entry concerns a single TCR beta chain. In the study's own analysis: Researchers report that nucleated cell counts were estimated from reference gene primer amplification. Assay used: immunoSEQ multiplex PCR; TCRdb lists only in-frame clones, some missing. V and J calls and clone size are copied from that table; D and trimming were computed from the DNA. The sample yields around 130,000 clones, 84% seen once. The CDR3 is 13 residues long. Germline loops: CDR1 MGHDK, CDR2 SYGVNS. Trimming removed 4 bases at V and 4 bases at J, with 10 bases between. This sample stems from a study of blood T cell repertoires in COVID-19. Overall study context: Sites in the United States, Italy and Spain provided acute and convalescent COVID-19 samples. Sample material is recorded as cDNA or gDNA derived from T cells, B-cell-depleted T cells, or PBMCs.

Sample: peripheral blood. V gene TRBV25-1 combines with J gene TRBJ1-1; D unresolved. This TCR came from a man aged 60 to 69 with acute or convalescent COVID-19. CDR3 nucleotides: TGTGCCAGCAGTGCGGGGTCCCTCACTGAAGCTTTCTTT. Translating gives CASSAGSLTEAFF. The full variable domain, completed using reference TRBV25-1 and TRBJ1-1, is EADIYQTPRYLVIGTGKKITLECSQTMGHDKMYWYQQDPGMELHLIHYSYGVNSTEKGDLSSESTVSRIRTEHFPLTLESARPSHTSQYLCASSAGSLTEAFFGQGTRLTVV.